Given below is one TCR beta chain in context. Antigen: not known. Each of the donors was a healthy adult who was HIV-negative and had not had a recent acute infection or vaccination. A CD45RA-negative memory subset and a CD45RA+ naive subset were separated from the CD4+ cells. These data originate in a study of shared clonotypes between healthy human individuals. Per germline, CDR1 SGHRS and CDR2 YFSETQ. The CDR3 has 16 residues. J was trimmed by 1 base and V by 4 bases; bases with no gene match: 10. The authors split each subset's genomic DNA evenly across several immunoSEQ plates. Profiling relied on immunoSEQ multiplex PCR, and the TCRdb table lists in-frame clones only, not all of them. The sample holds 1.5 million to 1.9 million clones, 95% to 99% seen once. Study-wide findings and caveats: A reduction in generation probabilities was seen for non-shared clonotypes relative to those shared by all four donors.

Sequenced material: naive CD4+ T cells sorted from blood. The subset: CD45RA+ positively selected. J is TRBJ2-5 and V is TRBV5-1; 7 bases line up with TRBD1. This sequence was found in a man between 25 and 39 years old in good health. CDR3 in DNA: TGCGCCAGCAGCACCCGACAGGGCTGGGGCCAAGAGACCCAGTACTTC. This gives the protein CASSTRQGWGQETQYF.